This T cell receptor (beta chain) was obtained from a study of T cells expressing NK-cell markers. In germline, CDR1 is WSHSY, CDR2 SAAADI. This CDR3 has 14 amino acids. TCRdb processed the 5' RACE reads again and assigns one entry to each CDR3 protein, with no DNA. In total, the table holds about 370,000 distinct CDR3 sequences. V and J are TRBV10-2 and TRBJ2-2; TCRdb selects TRBD1, and the lack of DNA leaves this call unchecked. This clonotype originated in a woman aged 45-65 years in good health. Source material: blood T cells: a sorted CD56 or NKG2C T cell subset, CD4+ or CD8+ T cells, or bulk PBMC T cells (not recorded which). CDR3 amino acids: CASNGQGGTGELFF.